This T cell receptor delta chain emerged from a study of γδ T cells in repeated Plasmodium falciparum infection. Flow sorting of PBMC yielded separate Vgamma9/Vdelta2+ and Vdelta2-negative gammadelta T cell populations for bulk repertoire analysis. TCRdb redid clone calling on the multiplex PCR reads using CATT. The sample includes approximately 93,000 delta-chain clones, over 0.75% of them seen just once. V was clipped by 1 base and J by 3 bases; unmatched bases: 35. Germline CDR1 is TSWWSYY and CDR2 is QGS. CDR3 length equals 25 residues. Remarks on this clone: The protein recorded in TCRdb matches a much larger clone and deviates from this DNA's translation at residue 14, suggesting a read error; the protein here is obtained by translating the DNA.

The rearrangement joins TRDV1 to TRDJ1; 7 bases fit TRDD2. The J gene was not available in TCRdb and was assigned here by matching the DNA to germline segments. The source of this sequence is a pool of human donors (malaria-infected and uninfected, not separated). Specimen: gamma-delta T cells from blood. CDR3 amino acids: CALGEPTGVPSFNLRRGPRADKLIF. The CDR3 DNA reads TGTGCTCTTGGGGAACCGACGGGGGTCCCTTCCTTTAACCTTCGTCGGGGGCCAAGGGCCGATAAACTCATCTTT.